This T cell receptor beta chain was identified in a study of T cell changes during pregnancy in multiple sclerosis. TCRdb keeps only in-frame clones here, not all; method: immunoSEQ multiplex PCR. The sample lists some 61,000 clones, 91% occurring once. This CDR3 region has 13 residues. The germline V gene has CDR1 SGHDN and CDR2 FVKESK. V lost 0 bases to trimming and J lost 3 bases, with 6 bases between them. This receptor was obtained from a female donor with multiple sclerosis, enrolled in a pregnancy study. The sample was peripheral blood, taken in the second trimester of pregnancy. The chain recombines TRBV14 with TRBJ2-7; the D is unclear. CDR3 DNA: TGTGCCAGCAGCCAAGATCTAGACTACGAGCAGTACTTC. Translated, it gives CASSQDLDYEQYF.